Below, 5 T cell receptor beta chains from the same sample are listed, as sequenced in a study of CD8 T cells in Susac syndrome. A quantity of about 0.5 to 1 ug RNA underwent reverse transcription using random hexamers. TCRdb analysed the immunoSEQ multiplex PCR reads with MiXCR anew, one entry per CDR3 protein. The profile shows about 120,000 distinct CDR3 sequences, less than 95% of them singletons. Specimen: CD8+ T cells from PBMCs. The receptors were gathered from a human donor in good health.

The chain has TRBV6-2 or TRBV6-3 and TRBJ2-1, with a tentative D call TRBD2 (5 bases). Trimming cost V 7 bases and J 2 bases, with 18 bases left between them. The germline gives CDR1 MNHEY, CDR2 SVGEGT. CDR3 length: 16 residues. In DNA form, the CDR3 reads TGTGCCAGCAAGACGGGATTGACCGACCCCTACAATGAGCAGTTCTTC. This sequence encodes CASKTGLTDPYNEQFF.

This clonotype was recorded only once. This chain uses TRBV19 with TRBJ1-1; TRBD1 is a possible D gene (5 bases). The CDR3 contains 11 residues. Germline CDR1 is LNHDA and CDR2 is SQIVND (reference sequence). Trimming stripped 10 bases from V and 7 bases from J, with 13 bases between. CDR3 nucleotide sequence: TGTGCCACCGTGGGGCCGGGTGAAGCTTTCTTT. This sequence encodes CATVGPGEAFF.

This clonotype has only one observation. The V call is TRBV19, the J call TRBJ1-1; D is unresolved. V shed 7 bases and J shed 5 bases, with 17 bases lying between them. The CDR3 length is 14 residues. The V gene's germline CDR1 is LNHDA and CDR2 SQIVND (reference sequence). The DNA of the CDR3 is TGTGCCAGTAAAGGTCGCGGCCGGGAGACTGAAGCTTTCTTT. This gives the protein CASKGRGRETEAFF.

The CDR3 bases are TGTGCCAGCAGTTTCAACAGAAACAATGAGCAGTTCTTC. It specifies CASSFNRNNEQFF. V is TRBV27 and J is TRBJ2-1; no clear D. The CDR3 length is 13 residues. Per germline, CDR1 MNHEY and CDR2 SMNVEV (reference sequence). V dropped 3 bases and J dropped 5 bases, with 8 bases sitting between them.

The chain carries TRBV20-1 and TRBJ2-1, with 7 nucleotides matching TRBD1. The CDR3 loop spans 17 amino acids. CDR1 and CDR2 (germline): DFQATT, SNEGSKA (reference sequence). V trimming: 1 base; J trimming: 8 bases; junction bases outside the gene matches: 17. The CDR3 DNA is TGCAGTGCTAGAGTCGCAGGGGGTCTTGGCCGGGGCGATGAGCAGTTCTTC. It yields the protein CSARVAGGLGRGDEQFF.